One and the same sample provided the 7 T cell receptor beta chains below, sequenced in a study of T cell repertoires in cytomegalovirus infection. Each CDR3 protein is one row after TCRdb ran MiXCR on the reads. The sample includes around 71,000 distinct CDR3 sequences, around 37% of them seen just once. No antigen has been assigned to these receptors. The starting material was CD8+ T cells from cultured PBMCs, obtained from culture after CMV antigen stimulation. These receptors were taken from a human donor in good health (CMV status not recorded). Some clones in this sample may be carry-over from other donors' samples.

The CDR3 sequence is CASRSYNSPLHF. The CDR3, as DNA: TGTGCCAGCCGCTCCTATAATTCACCCCTCCACTTT. The V gene is TRBV7-6, the J gene TRBJ1-6; unclear D gene. Trimming left V 8 bases short and J 0 bases short, with 2 bases between. The CDR3 has 12 residues. Per the germline V gene, CDR1 is SGHVS and CDR2 is FNYEAQ.

This clonotype was observed a handful of times. The chain employs TRBV7-6 and TRBJ2-2; 8 positions match TRBD1. This CDR3 region has 15 residues. V dropped 7 bases and J dropped 2; count of bases not matched to a gene: 6. CDR1 and CDR2 from the germline V gene are SGHVS and FNYEAQ. The CDR3 sequence: CASTWSGGNTGELFF. DNA of the CDR3: TGTGCCAGCACCTGGTCAGGGGGCAACACCGGGGAGCTGTTTTTT.

The chain is built from TRBV28 and TRBJ2-1, with no clear D. CDR3 length: 14 residues. Germline CDR1 reads MDHEN; CDR2 reads SYDVKM. Trimming took off 6 bases at V and 5 bases at J, with 14 bases between the two ends. CDR3: CASSQTSLNNEQFF. CDR3 in DNA: TGTGCCAGCAGCCAGACTTCACTGAACAATGAGCAGTTCTTC.

The chain joins TRBV7-2 to TRBJ2-5, with 7 bases lining up with TRBD2. This CDR3 is built from 16 residues. Losses at the gene ends were 0 bases for V and 1 base for J; bases not matched to a gene: 5. Germline assignment: CDR1 SGHTA and CDR2 FQGNSA. The chain's CDR3 is CASSLALAEPQETQYF. The CDR3 nucleotides are TGTGCCAGCAGCTTAGCCCTAGCGGAGCCCCAAGAGACCCAGTACTTC.

The genes are TRBV7-4 and TRBJ1-1; D not resolved. The CDR3 runs 12 residues. The V end was cut by 8 bases, the J end by 5 bases, with 12 bases between. Per the germline V gene, CDR1 is SGHVT and CDR2 is SQSDAQ. The CDR3 region is CASSPGRTEAFF. As DNA, the CDR3 is TGTGCCAGCTCCCCCGGGCGGACTGAAGCTTTCTTT. Combining the CDR3 with reference TRBV7-4 and TRBJ1-1 gives the whole variable domain GAGVSQSPRYKVAKRGRDVALRCDSISGHVTLYWYRQTLGQGSEVLTYSQSDAQRDKSGRPSGRFSAERPERSVSTLKIQRTEQGDSAVYLCASSPGRTEAFFGQGTRLTVV.

This clonotype was detected a few times. The chain links TRBV7-8 to TRBJ2-7; possible D gene TRBD2, 5 bases. With 8 bases removed from V and 3 bases from J, the gap between germline ends came to 17 bases. CDR3 size: 14 residues. Germline CDR1 is SGHVS and CDR2 is FQNEAQ. CDR3 in amino acids: CASHREGMFYEQYF. CDR3 bases: TGTGCCAGCCACCGGGAAGGGATGTTCTACGAGCAGTACTTC.

This clonotype was recorded at least ten times. This chain connects TRBV7-9 to TRBJ1-2; D call uncertain. Germline-derived CDR1 and CDR2 are SEHNR and FQNEAQ (reference sequence). V was shortened by 5 bases and J by 3 bases, with 13 bases between the two germline ends. The CDR3 has 14 residues. CDR3 sequence: CASSPDREYYGYTF. As DNA, the CDR3 is TGTGCCAGCAGCCCAGACCGCGAGTACTATGGCTACACCTTC.